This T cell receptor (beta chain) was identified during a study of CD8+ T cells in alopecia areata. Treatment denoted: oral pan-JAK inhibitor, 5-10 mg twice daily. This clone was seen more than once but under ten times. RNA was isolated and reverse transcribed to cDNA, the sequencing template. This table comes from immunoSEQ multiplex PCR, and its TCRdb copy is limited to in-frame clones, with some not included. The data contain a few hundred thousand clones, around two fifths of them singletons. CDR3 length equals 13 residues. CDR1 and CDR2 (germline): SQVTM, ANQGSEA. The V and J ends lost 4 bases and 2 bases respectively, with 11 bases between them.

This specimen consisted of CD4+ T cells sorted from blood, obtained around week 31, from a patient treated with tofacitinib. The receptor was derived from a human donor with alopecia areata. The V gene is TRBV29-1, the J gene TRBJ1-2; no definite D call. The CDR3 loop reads CSVGPFPNYGYTF. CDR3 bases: TGCAGCGTTGGCCCTTTCCCCAACTATGGCTACACCTTC.